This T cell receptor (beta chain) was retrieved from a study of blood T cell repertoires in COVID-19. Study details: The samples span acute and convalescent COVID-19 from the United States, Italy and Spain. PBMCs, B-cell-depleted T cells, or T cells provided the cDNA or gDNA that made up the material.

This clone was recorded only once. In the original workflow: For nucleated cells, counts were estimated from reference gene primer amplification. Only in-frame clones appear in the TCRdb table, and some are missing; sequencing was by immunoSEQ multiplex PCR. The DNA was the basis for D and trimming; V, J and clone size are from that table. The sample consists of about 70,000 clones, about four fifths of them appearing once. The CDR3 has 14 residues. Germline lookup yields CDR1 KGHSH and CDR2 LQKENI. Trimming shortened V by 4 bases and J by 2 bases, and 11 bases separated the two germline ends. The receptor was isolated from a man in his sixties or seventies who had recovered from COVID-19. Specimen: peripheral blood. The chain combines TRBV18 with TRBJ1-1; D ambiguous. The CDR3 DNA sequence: TGTGCCAGCTCACGAGCGAATCACAACACTGAAGCTTTCTTT. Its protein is CASSRANHNTEAFF. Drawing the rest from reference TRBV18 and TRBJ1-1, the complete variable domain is NAGVMQNPRHLVRRRGQEARLRCSPMKGHSHVYWYRQLPEEGLKFMVYLQKENIIDESGMPKERFSAEFPKEGPSILRIQQVVRGDSAAYFCASSRANHNTEAFFGQGTRLTVV.